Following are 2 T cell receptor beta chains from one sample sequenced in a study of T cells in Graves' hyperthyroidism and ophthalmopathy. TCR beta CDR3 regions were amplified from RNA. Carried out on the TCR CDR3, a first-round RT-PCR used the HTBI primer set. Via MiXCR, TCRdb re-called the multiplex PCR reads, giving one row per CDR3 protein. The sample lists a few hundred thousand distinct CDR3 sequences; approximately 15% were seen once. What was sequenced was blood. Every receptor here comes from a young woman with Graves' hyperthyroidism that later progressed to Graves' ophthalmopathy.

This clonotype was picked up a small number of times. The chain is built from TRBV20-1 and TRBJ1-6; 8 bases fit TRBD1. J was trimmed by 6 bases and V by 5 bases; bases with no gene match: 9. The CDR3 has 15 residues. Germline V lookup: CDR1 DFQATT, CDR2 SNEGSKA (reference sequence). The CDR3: CSASIGQGSNSPLHF. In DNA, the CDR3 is TGCAGTGCTTCAATCGGACAGGGTTCTAATTCACCCCTCCACTTT.

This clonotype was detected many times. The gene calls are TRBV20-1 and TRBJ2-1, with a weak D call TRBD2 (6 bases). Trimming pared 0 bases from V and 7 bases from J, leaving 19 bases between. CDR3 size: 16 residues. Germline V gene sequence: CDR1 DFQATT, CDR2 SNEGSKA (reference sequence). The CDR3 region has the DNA TGCAGTGCTAGAGATGGGTTGGGGGGAACTTGGAATGAGCAGTTCTTC. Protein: CSARDGLGGTWNEQFF.